A single sample is the source of the 4 T cell receptor beta chains below, sequenced in a study of blood T cells in healthy people across ages. Through a sample-barcoded 5' primer and a J-beta primer mix, a second PCR was run for roughly 7 to 11 cycles. Via MiXCR, TCRdb re-called the 5' RACE reads, giving one row per CDR3 protein. The sample lists some 1,800,000 distinct CDR3 sequences, roughly two fifths seen once, with under 30% in the top ten. Sequences were obtained from blood. The source of these receptors is a human donor in good health.

The CDR3 reads CASSQPGWREQYF. The CDR3 coding sequence is TGTGCCAGCAGCCAACCAGGGTGGCGCGAGCAGTACTTC. The rearrangement links TRBV3-1 to TRBJ2-7, with D perhaps TRBD1 (5 bases). The CDR3 length is 13 residues. The germline gives CDR1 LGHDT, CDR2 YNNKEL (reference sequence). V dropped 2 bases and J dropped 6 bases, with 11 bases sitting between them.

The CDR3: CASSEFPGTRNTDTQYF. In DNA form, the CDR3 reads TGTGCCAGCAGCGAATTCCCCGGGACACGAAACACAGATACGCAGTATTTT. The rearrangement links TRBV7-6 to TRBJ2-3; maybe TRBD1 (6 bases). Germline-derived CDR1 and CDR2 are SGHVS and FNYEAQ. The CDR3 loop spans 17 amino acids. Trimming took off 5 bases at V and 2 bases at J, with 20 bases between the two ends.

The chain is built from TRBV10-3 and TRBJ1-5; D might be TRBD1 (6 bases). The V end lost 3 bases, the J end lost 7 bases, and 13 bases lay between the germline ends. CDR1 and CDR2 from the germline V gene are ENHRY and SYGVKD. This CDR3 has 14 amino acids. This chain's CDR3 is CAISEEGDRQPQHF. The CDR3, as DNA: TGTGCCATCAGTGAAGAGGGGGACCGGCAGCCCCAGCATTTT.

The chain recombines TRBV4-3 with TRBJ2-3; D gene unclear. Trimming took off 0 bases at V and 0 bases at J, with 7 bases between the two ends. Germline V gene sequence: CDR1 LGHNA, CDR2 YSLEER. The CDR3 is made up of 15 amino acids. CDR3 coding DNA: TGCGCCAGCAGCCAAGATCCCCGCAGCACAGATACGCAGTATTTT. Encoded protein: CASSQDPRSTDTQYF.